This TCR beta chain was captured in a study of blood T cell repertoires in COVID-19. Study-level information: The United States, Italy and Spain provided the acute and convalescent COVID-19 samples. PBMCs, B-cell-depleted T cells, or T cells were the source of the cDNA or gDNA that made up the material.

Data came from immunoSEQ multiplex PCR; TCRdb stores just in-frame clones and leaves some out. Of approximately 220,000 clones listed, 85% to 90% are singletons. From germline, CDR1 is MNHEY and CDR2 SMNVEV (reference sequence). V gave up 5 bases and J gave up 3 bases; unmatched junction bases: 7. The CDR3 has 14 amino acids. Participant ages covered about 18 to 100 years across some 25 US areas. The study assigned cohorts using participant-reported clinical history. The receptor was derived from a woman younger than 35 in a cohort exposed to, infected with or recovered from COVID-19 (not recorded which). The chain carries TRBV27 and TRBJ2-7; 7 bases agree with TRBD1. Material for sequencing was PBMCs or T cells enriched from blood (not recorded which). CDR3 coding DNA: TGTGCCAGCAGTCCGGACAGGAGGATCTACGAGCAGTACTTC. This translates into CASSPDRRIYEQYF.